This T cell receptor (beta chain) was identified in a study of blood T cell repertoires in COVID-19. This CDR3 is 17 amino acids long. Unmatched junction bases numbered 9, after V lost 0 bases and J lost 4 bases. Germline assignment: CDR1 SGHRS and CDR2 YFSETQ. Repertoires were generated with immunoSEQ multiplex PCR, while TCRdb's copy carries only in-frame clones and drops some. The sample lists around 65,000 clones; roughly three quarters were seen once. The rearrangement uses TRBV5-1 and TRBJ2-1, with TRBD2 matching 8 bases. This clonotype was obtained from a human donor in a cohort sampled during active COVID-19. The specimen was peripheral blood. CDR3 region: CASSLGGGGGNYNEQFF. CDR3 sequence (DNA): TGCGCCAGCAGCTTGGGTGGTGGCGGGGGGAATTACAATGAGCAGTTCTTC.